The source of this T cell receptor beta chain is a study of blood T cell repertoires in COVID-19. Study information: Sources were T cells, B-cell-depleted T cells, or PBMCs; the material itself was cDNA or gDNA.

Sequenced by immunoSEQ multiplex PCR; TCRdb stores in-frame clones only, minus some. The sample has roughly 200,000 clones; roughly 83% are singletons. V dropped 6 bases and J dropped 8; count of bases not matched to a gene: 9. The germline CDR1 and CDR2 sequences are SEHNR and FQNEAQ (reference sequence). CDR3 length equals 15 residues. Each participant's cohort was designated according to participant-reported clinical history. The chain carries TRBV7-9 and TRBJ1-4; the match to TRBD1 covers 10 bases. The sequenced sample was PBMCs or T cells enriched from blood (not recorded which). This TCR was recovered from a middle-aged man with acute COVID-19. CDR3 DNA: TGTGCCAGCAGAGCCCCGGGACAGGGGTTGGAAAAACTGTTTTTT. As protein: CASRAPGQGLEKLFF.